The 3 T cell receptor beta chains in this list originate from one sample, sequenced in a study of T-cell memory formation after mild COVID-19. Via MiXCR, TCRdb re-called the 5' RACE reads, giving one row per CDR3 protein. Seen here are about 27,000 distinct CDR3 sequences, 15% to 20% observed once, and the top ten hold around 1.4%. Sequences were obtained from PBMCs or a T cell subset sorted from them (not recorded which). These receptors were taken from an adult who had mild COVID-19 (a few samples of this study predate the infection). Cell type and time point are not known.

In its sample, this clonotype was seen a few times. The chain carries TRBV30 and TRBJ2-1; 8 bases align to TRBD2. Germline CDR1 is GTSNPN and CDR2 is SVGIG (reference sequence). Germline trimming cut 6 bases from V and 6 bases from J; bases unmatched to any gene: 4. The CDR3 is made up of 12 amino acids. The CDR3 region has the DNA TGTGCCTGCGGAACTAGCGGCAATGAGCAGTTCTTC. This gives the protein CACGTSGNEQFF.

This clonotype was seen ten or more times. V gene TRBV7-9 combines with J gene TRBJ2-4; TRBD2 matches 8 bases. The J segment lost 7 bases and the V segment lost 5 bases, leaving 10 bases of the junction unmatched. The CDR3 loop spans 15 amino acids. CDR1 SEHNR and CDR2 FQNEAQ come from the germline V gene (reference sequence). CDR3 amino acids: CASSRQSGRRNIQYF. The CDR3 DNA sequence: TGTGCCAGCAGCCGCCAAAGCGGGAGACGCAACATTCAGTACTTC.

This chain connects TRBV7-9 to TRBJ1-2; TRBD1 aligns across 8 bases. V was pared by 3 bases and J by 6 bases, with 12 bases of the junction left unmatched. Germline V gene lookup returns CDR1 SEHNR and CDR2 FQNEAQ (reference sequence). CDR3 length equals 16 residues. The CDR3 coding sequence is TGTGCCAGCAGCTTTCGGACAGGGCCCGGCTTTGATGGCTACACCTTC. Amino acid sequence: CASSFRTGPGFDGYTF.